These 7 T cell receptor beta chains were all obtained from the same sample, sequenced in a study of Ad26.COV2.S vaccination and SARS-CoV-2 variants. Sequenced by immunoSEQ multiplex PCR; TCRdb stores in-frame clones only, minus some. Of about 350,000 clones listed, around nine tenths were seen once; the top ten hold more than 3%. Treatment indicated: about 20 received Ad26.COV2.S at low or high dose, single or two shots; roughly five received placebo; per-sample allocation not given. Each sample was drawn 63 days after the first injection (of vaccine or placebo). The starting material was peripheral blood, obtained in a trial of Ad26.COV2.S vaccine versus placebo. The source of these receptors is a person aged 18-60 years who received the Ad26.COV2.S COVID-19 vaccine or a placebo.

Here the CDR3 reads CATSRDLGNNEKLFF. The CDR3 DNA reads as TGTGCCACCAGCAGAGATCTAGGGAATAATGAAAAACTGTTTTTT. V gene TRBV15 combines with J gene TRBJ1-4; D gene unclear. This CDR3 region has 15 residues. Germline loops: CDR1 LNHNV, CDR2 YYDKDF (reference sequence). V lost 0 bases, J lost 4 bases, and 9 bases lay in between.

The chain couples TRBV7-2 to TRBJ1-5, with D possibly matching TRBD1 (5 bases). The germline V gene encodes CDR1 SGHTA and CDR2 FQGNSA. CDR3 length: 15 residues. V was trimmed by 5 bases and J by 7 bases, leaving 18 bases between them. For the CDR3, the DNA is TGTGCCAGCAGCCTCACGGGGGGGGGTCAACAGCCCCAGCATTTT. Amino acid sequence: CASSLTGGGQQPQHF.

The rearrangement joins TRBV5-4 to TRBJ1-2, with 9 bases fitting TRBD1. CDR1 and CDR2 (germline): SGHNT, YYREEE (reference sequence). The CDR3 contains 16 residues. V lost 1 base, J lost 7 bases, and 11 bases stayed unmatched. Written as DNA, the CDR3 is TGTGCCAGCAGCTTGCGTGGGACAGGGTTAGTTCTTGGCTACACCTTC. Amino acids: CASSLRGTGLVLGYTF.

The chain joins TRBV27 to TRBJ1-5; a possible D gene is TRBD1 (5 bases). V was trimmed by 0 bases and J by 11 bases, leaving 14 bases between them. The CDR3 is 14 amino acids. Germline V lookup: CDR1 MNHEY, CDR2 SMNVEV (reference sequence). This CDR3 reads CASSLSGTLGAQHF. CDR3 nucleotide sequence: TGTGCCAGCAGTTTATCGGGGACCCTCGGGGCCCAGCATTTT.

This clone has more than one count but fewer than ten. J is TRBJ1-5 and V is TRBV7-6; D call uncertain. Germline CDR1 SGHVS, CDR2 FNYEAQ. CDR3 length equals 14 residues. Trimming cost V 4 bases and J 1 base, with 8 bases left between them. DNA of the CDR3: TGTGCCAGCAGCTCGTCACTCAGCAATCAGCCCCAGCATTTT. Residues: CASSSSLSNQPQHF.

This clone was observed once. In nucleotides, the CDR3 is TGTGCCAGCAGTGAAATCTGGGGAGGCTATGGCTACACCTTC. Its protein is CASSEIWGGYGYTF. The chain links TRBV2 to TRBJ1-2; unclear D gene. CDR1 is SNHLY, CDR2 FYNNEI, per germline. The CDR3 has 14 residues. V was trimmed by 2 bases and J by 4 bases, leaving 11 bases between them.

This chain joins TRBV6-6 and TRBJ2-4; the D gene is possibly TRBD1 (5 bases). The V end lost 2 bases, the J end lost 0 bases, and 8 bases lay between the germline ends. CDR3 length: 15 amino acids. Germline CDR1 is MNHNY and CDR2 is SVGAGI (reference sequence). As DNA, the CDR3 is TGTGCCAGCAGTTACGGACACTTAGCCAAAAACATTCAGTACTTC. It codes for CASSYGHLAKNIQYF.